These 12 T cell receptor beta chains share one sample of origin, sequenced in a study of blood T cell repertoires in COVID-19. Data came from immunoSEQ multiplex PCR; TCRdb stores just in-frame clones and leaves some out. This sample has 120,000 to 150,000 clones; around 90% occur once, and the top ten carry 3.5% to 4.5%. Sequenced input: PBMCs or T cells enriched from blood (not recorded which). Receptors were obtained from a woman aged 40 to 50 who had been exposed to COVID-19.

The rearrangement joins TRBV12-3 or TRBV12-4 to TRBJ1-5; D unresolved. CDR3 length equals 12 residues. The V gene lost 4 bases and the J gene lost 5 bases, with 6 bases spanning the gap. CDR3 amino acids: CASSSQYQPQHF. CDR3 bases: TGTGCCAGCAGTTCCCAATATCAGCCCCAGCATTTT.

This clone was recorded many times. The genes are TRBV5-1 and TRBJ2-7; 9 positions agree with TRBD1. The V and J ends lost 4 bases and 2 bases, in that order; junction bases with no gene match: 7. Germline lookup yields CDR1 SGHRS and CDR2 YFSETQ. This CDR3 spans 15 amino acids. The CDR3 sequence is CASSPGTGITYEQYF. In DNA form, the CDR3 reads TGCGCCAGCAGCCCGGGGACAGGGATAACCTACGAGCAGTACTTC.

The chain links TRBV11-2 to TRBJ2-3, with D unclear. Deletions cut 5 bases from V and 0 bases from J, with 3 bases between. CDR3 length: 12 residues. Germline V gives CDR1 SGHAT, CDR2 FQNNGV. CDR3 loop: CASSPSTDTQYF. Here the CDR3 DNA reads TGTGCCAGCAGCCCAAGCACAGATACGCAGTATTTT.

This clone was observed a single time. V usage is TRBV5-5 and J usage is TRBJ1-5, with TRBD1 as a possible D gene (6 bases). The CDR3 consists of 15 residues. Trimming cost V 4 bases and J 0 bases, with 11 bases left between them. Looked up from germline, CDR1 is SGHKS and CDR2 is YYEKEE (reference sequence). The CDR3 DNA sequence: TGTGCCAGCAGCCCGACAGGTTATAGCAATCAGCCCCAGCATTTT. Amino acid sequence: CASSPTGYSNQPQHF. Full variable domain (remainder filled in from reference TRBV5-5 and TRBJ1-5): DAGVTQSPTHLIKTRGQQVTLRCSPISGHKSVSWYQQVLGQGPQFIFQYYEKEERGRGNFPDRFSARQFPNYSSELNVNALLLGDSALYLCASSPTGYSNQPQHFGDGTRLSIL.

In its sample, this clone was seen a few times. This CDR3 reads CSIGMKGINYGYTF. CDR3 in DNA: TGCAGCATCGGGATGAAGGGAATTAACTATGGCTACACCTTC. The rearrangement joins TRBV29-1 to TRBJ1-2; no definite D call. This CDR3 spans 14 amino acids. CDR1 SQVTM and CDR2 ANQGSEA come from the germline V gene. Between the trimmed V and J ends, which lost 8 bases and 1 base, there was a span of 17 bases.

This clone has a count of ten or more. V and J are TRBV19 and TRBJ2-4, with TRBD1 as a possible D gene (5 bases). V was cut by 5 bases and J by 6 bases, with 17 bases left in between. The CDR3 has 15 residues. CDR1 LNHDA and CDR2 SQIVND come from the germline V gene (reference sequence). CDR3 in DNA: TGTGCCAGTAGTCCAGGACACTCTGCTGGAAACATTCAGTACTTC. The encoded protein is CASSPGHSAGNIQYF. Using reference TRBV19 and TRBJ2-4 for the parts outside the CDR3, the full variable domain is DGGITQSPKYLFRKEGQNVTLSCEQNLNHDAMYWYRQDPGQGLRLIYYSQIVNDFQKGDIAEGYSVSREKKESFPLTVTSAQKNPTAFYLCASSPGHSAGNIQYFGAGTRLSVL.

V gene TRBV14 combines with J gene TRBJ1-1; D perhaps matches TRBD1 (6 bases). The germline V gene has CDR1 SGHDN and CDR2 FVKESK. This CDR3 contains 15 residues. Deletions cut 4 bases from V and 3 bases from J, with 15 bases between. CDR3 sequence: CASSRPGVWDTEAFF. CDR3 bases: TGTGCCAGCAGCCGGCCAGGGGTATGGGACACTGAAGCTTTCTTT.

The J gene is TRBJ1-6, the V gene TRBV2; 8 positions match TRBD1. The CDR3 loop spans 16 amino acids. Germline V gives CDR1 SNHLY, CDR2 FYNNEI. Losses at the gene ends were 8 bases for V and 6 bases for J; bases not matched to a gene: 12. The CDR3 here is CASREAGGASNSPLHF. In nucleotides, the CDR3 is TGTGCCAGCCGGGAGGCAGGGGGCGCGAGTAATTCACCCCTCCACTTT.

The genes are TRBV7-9 and TRBJ1-3, with 8 bases fitting TRBD1. The J segment lost 2 bases and the V segment lost 10 bases, leaving 7 bases of the junction unmatched. The germline gives CDR1 SEHNR, CDR2 FQNEAQ (reference sequence). The CDR3 runs to 14 residues. DNA of the CDR3: TGTGCCACCTCCGGACAGGGAGCTGGAAACACCATATATTTT. Its protein is CATSGQGAGNTIYF.

J is TRBJ1-5 and V is TRBV19; 8 positions agree with TRBD1. J gave up 6 bases and V 6 bases, and 7 bases lay outside the gene matches. The germline gives CDR1 LNHDA, CDR2 SQIVND (reference sequence). The CDR3 loop spans 14 amino acids. This CDR3 is CASRPQGASQPQHF. CDR3 bases: TGTGCCAGTAGACCCCAGGGGGCTAGTCAGCCCCAGCATTTT.

Here the CDR3 reads CSASPRQGDCNGYTF. The CDR3 DNA reads TGCAGTGCAAGTCCGCGACAGGGCGACTGTAACGGCTACACCTTC. The chain uses TRBV20-1 and TRBJ1-2; 7 nucleotides align to TRBD1. The ends lost 6 bases at V and 8 bases at J; junction bases unmatched: 18. Looked up from germline, CDR1 is DFQATT and CDR2 is SNEGSKA (reference sequence). CDR3 size: 15 residues.

The chain couples TRBV3-1 (or the pseudogene TRBV3-2) to TRBJ2-5, with TRBD2 as a possible D gene (5 bases). Trimming pared 6 bases from V and 5 bases from J, leaving 10 bases between. CDR3 length equals 12 residues. Germline V gene data show CDR1 as LGHDT and CDR2 as YNNKEL (reference sequence). In DNA, the CDR3 is TGTGCCAGCAGGGGTGGGGAGGAGACCCAGTACTTC. Its protein is CASRGGEETQYF.